This T cell receptor beta chain was found in a study of a mutant IDH1 vaccine in newly diagnosed glioma listed by TCRdb under 2021. Regarding the study in general: Eight vaccinations were administered to patients in weeks 1, 3, 5, 7, 11, 15, 19 and 23, corresponding to visits V03 through V10. Prior to enrollment, patients had been given standard therapy consisting of radiotherapy alone, temozolomide alone, or radiochemotherapy with temozolomide, with the combination given to most patients. Peripheral blood was drawn at six visits: V03 (baseline), V05, V07, V10, V12 and V13. In the chemotherapy-containing groups, vaccination started alongside temozolomide cycles, whereas in patients who had radiotherapy alone it started 4-6 weeks after radiotherapy. Of the roughly 34 treated patients, about 62% were male and approximately 38% were female, and the mean age was approximately 40 years. For exploratory analyses, longitudinal TCRB deep sequencing was carried out in some 25 treated patients wherever samples were available. The full study reports these points: Immune responses induced by the vaccine were seen in about 93% of patients across multiple MHC alleles. Pseudoprogression seemed to be unrelated to changes in the top peripheral T cell clonotypes found by TCRB sequencing. PBMC samples for TCRB deep sequencing were selected based on availability. The authors noted that analyses of patient blood samples could not be reproduced because of sample limitations.

Libraries were prepared through the immunoSEQ multiplex PCR assay. Following the manufacturer's protocol, the hsTCRB Kit was used to amplify rearranged TCR beta chain sequences. TCRB libraries were sequenced on an Illumina MiSeq. As for how the authors treated the data: The kit vendor's proprietary platform handled demultiplexing, trimming and gene mapping. This is the immuneACCESS table as TCRdb keeps it, with only in-frame sequences that have V and J called. A part of the clones is gone; compared with another copy, unresolved V genes explain less than half, and the rest is unexplained. That table gives V, J and clone size, and the DNA gave D and trimming. This sample holds 49,000 or so clones; 78% were observed only once. The top ten clones comprise 1.5% to 2% of the sample. Regarding this clone: What antigen it recognizes has not been identified. The input lacks base qualities; no much larger clone sits a single base away.

In the paper's terms, the time point label means: week 5, during vaccination. Each vaccine dose, consisting of 300 ug of a 20-mer mutant IDH1 peptide in Montanide, was administered subcutaneously with topical imiquimod. Newly diagnosed WHO grade 3 or 4 IDH1-mutant astrocytomas showing loss of nuclear ATRX were present in the donors. The samples were drawn from NOA16, a multicentre, single-arm, open-label phase I trial in Germany that tested a mutant IDH1 peptide vaccine in humans for the first time. The DNeasy Blood and Tissue Kit was used to extract genomic DNA from EDTA blood for TCRB sequencing. The CDR3 measures 11 amino acids from cysteine to phenylalanine. The DNA shown is the 33-base CDR3, in frame from base 1. V loses 0 bases of germline sequence and J loses 10 bases, and the interval between the two ends is 5 bases. Reading the germline V gene gives CDR1 SGHRS and CDR2 YFSETQ.

The sequence is built from TRBV5-1 and TRBJ2-1; there is no confident call for the D gene. The material was PBMCs, obtained from a glioma patient whose treatment included an IDH1 peptide vaccine. This receptor was identified in a woman aged 35 to 49 with glioma. In nucleotide form, the sequence is TGCGCCAGCAGCTTGGTACAGGAGCAGTTCTTC. This codes for CASSLVQEQFF.